This entry is about one TCR beta chain. Germline V gene sequence: CDR1 LGHDT, CDR2 YNNKEL (reference sequence). Trimming at V came to 1 base and at J to 4 bases, leaving 4 bases not matched to a gene. The CDR3 length is 15 residues. Assay: immunoSEQ multiplex PCR; the TCRdb copy retains only in-frame clones and omits some. The sample lists around 460,000 clones; approximately 90% were seen once. These data come from a study of blood T cell repertoires in COVID-19. The chain links TRBV3-1 (or the pseudogene TRBV3-2) to TRBJ1-3, with 7 bases lining up with TRBD1. This TCR was sampled from a man aged 18-30 years with COVID-19, enrolled during active disease. The source material was peripheral blood. CDR3 nucleotides: TGTGCCAGCAGCCAAGGAGGGGGCGCAGGAAACACCATATATTTT. This codes for CASSQGGGAGNTIYF.